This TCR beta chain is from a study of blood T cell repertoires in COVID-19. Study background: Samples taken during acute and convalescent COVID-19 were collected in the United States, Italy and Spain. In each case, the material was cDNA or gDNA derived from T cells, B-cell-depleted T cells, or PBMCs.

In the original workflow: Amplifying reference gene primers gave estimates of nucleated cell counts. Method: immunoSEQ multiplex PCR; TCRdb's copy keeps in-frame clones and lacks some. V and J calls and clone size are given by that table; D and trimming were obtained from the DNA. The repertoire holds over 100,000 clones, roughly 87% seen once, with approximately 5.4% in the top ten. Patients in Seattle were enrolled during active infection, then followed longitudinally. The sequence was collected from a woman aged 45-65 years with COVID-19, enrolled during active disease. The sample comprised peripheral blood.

The CDR3 loop is CASSLTGTETYGYTF. In DNA, the CDR3 is TGTGCCAGCAGCTTAACCGGGACAGAGACCTATGGCTACACCTTC. The genes are TRBV7-9 and TRBJ1-2, with 7 bases matching TRBD1. In germline, CDR1 is SEHNR, CDR2 FQNEAQ (reference sequence). V was pared by 2 bases and J by 4 bases, with 7 bases of the junction left unmatched. This CDR3 has 15 amino acids.